One sample yielded the 11 T cell receptor beta chains listed below, sequenced in a study of CD8 T cells in Susac syndrome. An amount of RNA that ranged from roughly 0.5 to 1 ug was reverse transcribed with random hexamers. TCRdb reanalysed the immunoSEQ multiplex PCR reads using MiXCR and keeps one entry per CDR3 protein. Here the sample spans 100,000 to 150,000 distinct CDR3 sequences, over 85% being singletons. Sequencing used CD8+ T cells from PBMCs. The receptors here all came from a human donor with Susac syndrome.

The gene calls are TRBV5-1 and TRBJ2-1; D not certain. There are 13 residues in the CDR3. V lost 2 bases and J lost 6, with 9 bases in between. CDR1 and CDR2 (germline): SGHRS, YFSETQ. The CDR3 DNA is TGCGCCAGCAGCTTAATGACGGGCAATGAGCAGTTCTTC. This codes for CASSLMTGNEQFF.

The V call is TRBV4-3, the J call TRBJ2-2; the D is unclear. V was trimmed by 3 bases and J by 4 bases, leaving 15 bases between them. This CDR3 is built from 16 residues. CDR1 and CDR2 from the germline V gene are LGHNA and YSLEER. This chain's CDR3 is CASSQGSGLATGELFF. The DNA of the CDR3 is TGCGCCAGCAGCCAGGGGTCCGGGCTCGCCACCGGGGAGCTGTTTTTT.

The chain uses TRBV18 and TRBJ1-2, with a possible D match to TRBD1 (5 bases). V was clipped by 0 bases and J by 8 bases, with 19 bases between them. CDR1 is KGHSH, CDR2 LQKENI, per germline. The CDR3 has 16 residues. The CDR3, as DNA: TGTGCCAGCTCACCACCGACAGATACATTGGCCTACGGCTACACCTTC. This codes for CASSPPTDTLAYGYTF.

This clonotype was observed a single time. The V and J genes are TRBV6-5 and TRBJ2-1; 11 positions agree with TRBD1. Germline lookup yields CDR1 MNHEY and CDR2 SVGAGI. The CDR3 consists of 17 residues. The trim removed 3 bases at V and 6 bases at J, leaving 10 bases unmatched. CDR3 DNA sequence: TGTGCCAGCAGTTATGGGGACAGGGGGTCGTCTGGCAATGAGCAGTTCTTC. This codes for CASSYGDRGSSGNEQFF.

The gene calls are TRBV5-1 and TRBJ1-2; D ambiguous. The CDR3 runs to 15 residues. CDR1 SGHRS and CDR2 YFSETQ come from the germline V gene. V dropped 1 base and J dropped 6 bases, with 16 bases sitting between them. DNA of the CDR3: TGCGCCAGCAGCTTGTTCGTGACCCCGATCCATGGCTACACCTTC. Its protein is CASSLFVTPIHGYTF.

The rearrangement links TRBV13 to TRBJ2-1, with TRBD2 matching over 8 bases. V lost 5 bases to trimming and J lost 0 bases; unmatched junction nucleotides: 3. Germline values: CDR1 PRHDT, CDR2 FYEKMQ (reference sequence). The CDR3 sequence is 15 residues long. In DNA form, the CDR3 reads TGTGCCAGCAGCCTTAGCGGGAACTCCTACAATGAGCAGTTCTTC. The encoded protein is CASSLSGNSYNEQFF.

V is TRBV6-5 and J is TRBJ2-7, with 10 positions matching TRBD1. With V trimmed by 5 bases and J by 7 bases, 8 bases remained unmatched. The germline CDR1 and CDR2 sequences are MNHEY and SVGAGI. CDR3 length: 14 amino acids. CDR3 sequence reads: CASSPGQGVGEQYF. CDR3 in DNA: TGTGCCAGCAGTCCAGGACAGGGGGTAGGAGAGCAGTACTTC.

The chain is built from TRBV27 and TRBJ1-1; 7 bases match TRBD1. Germline CDR1 and CDR2: MNHEY and SMNVEV (reference sequence). The CDR3 runs 14 residues. The junction had 2 bases not matched to a gene; V was cut back by 4 bases and J by 0 bases. In nucleotides, the CDR3 is TGTGCCAGCAGTTCGGGACAGATGAACACTGAAGCTTTCTTT. Translated, it gives CASSSGQMNTEAFF.

The chain combines TRBV7-3 with TRBJ2-6, with 7 bases fitting TRBD1. The germline CDR1 and CDR2 sequences are SGHTA and FQGTGA. The CDR3 totals 16 residues. The V and J ends lost 5 bases and 4 bases, in that order; junction bases with no gene match: 8. DNA of the CDR3: TGTGCCAGCAGCGTAGACAGGGAAGGAGGGGCCAACGTCCTGACTTTC. Amino acids: CASSVDREGGANVLTF. The full variable domain, rest sourced from reference TRBV7-3 and TRBJ2-6, is GAGVSQTPSNKVTEKGKYVELRCDPISGHTALYWYRQSLGQGPEFLIYFQGTGAADDSGLPNDRFFAVRPEGSVSTLKIQRTERGDSAVYLCASSVDREGGANVLTFGAGSRLTVL.

V and J are TRBV7-3 and TRBJ2-7, with D unresolved. CDR3 length: 14 amino acids. The germline CDR1 and CDR2 sequences are SGHTA and FQGTGA. The germline V and J ends were trimmed by 5 bases and 2 bases, with 13 bases remaining between them. The CDR3 is CASSPYPGTYEQYF. In DNA, the CDR3 is TGTGCCAGCAGCCCTTATCCGGGCACCTACGAGCAGTACTTC.

The chain employs TRBV3-1 and TRBJ2-1; 8 bases align to TRBD2. Per the germline V gene, CDR1 is LGHDT and CDR2 is YNNKEL (reference sequence). This CDR3 contains 17 residues. After removal of 0 bases from V and 8 bases from J, the junction contained 12 bases not matched to a gene. Written as DNA, the CDR3 is TGTGCCAGCAGCCAAGACGCGGCGGGGGGCCCTGGCGATGAGCAGTTCTTC. It translates to CASSQDAAGGPGDEQFF.